Below, one T cell receptor beta chain is given with its context. Its matching antigen is unknown. In the same sample, other DNA sequences code for this CDR3. V lost 5 bases and J lost 0; bases outside the gene matches: 3. Germline V lookup: CDR1 LNHDA, CDR2 SQIVND (reference sequence). The CDR3 covers 16 residues. Researchers ran the PCR with 60 Vbeta and 13 Jbeta primers. Generated by immunoSEQ multiplex PCR, the TCRdb table keeps only in-frame clones and is missing some. This table has more than 85,000 clones, about 62% appearing once. The record originates from a study of cytomegalovirus exposure and HLA in healthy donors. Study in general: In an earlier analysis, approximately 120 million unique TCR beta sequences were found from approximately 170 million T cells.

Whole-study results and caveats: The authors later linked a missense DCLRE1C variant to TCR beta V- and J-gene trimming.

The TCR originated in a human donor in good health. The sample taken for sequencing was PBMCs. The chain links TRBV19 to TRBJ2-2; 10 bases are shared with TRBD2. The CDR3 region has the DNA TGTGCCAGTAGTTTAGCGGGAGGACCGAACACCGGGGAGCTGTTTTTT. Amino acids: CASSLAGGPNTGELFF.